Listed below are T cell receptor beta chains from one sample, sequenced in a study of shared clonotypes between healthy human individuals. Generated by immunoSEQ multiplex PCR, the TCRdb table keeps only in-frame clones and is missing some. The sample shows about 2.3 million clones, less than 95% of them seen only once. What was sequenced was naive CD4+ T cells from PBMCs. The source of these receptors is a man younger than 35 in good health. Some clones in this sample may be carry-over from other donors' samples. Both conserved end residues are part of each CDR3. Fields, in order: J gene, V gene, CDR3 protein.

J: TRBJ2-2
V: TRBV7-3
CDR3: CASSPDRTGELFF

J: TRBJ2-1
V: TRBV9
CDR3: CASSETSGGSNEQFF

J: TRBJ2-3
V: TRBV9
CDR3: CASSVGTTTDTQYF

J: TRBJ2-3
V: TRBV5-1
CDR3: CASSLLPSGLSDTQYF

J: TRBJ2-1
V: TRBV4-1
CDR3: CASSQDPWRDGDEQFF

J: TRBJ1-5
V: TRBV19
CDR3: CASTPRDRGSNQPQHF

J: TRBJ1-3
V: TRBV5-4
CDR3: CASSSEGQGRLSGNTIYF

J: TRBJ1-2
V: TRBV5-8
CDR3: CASSIGYGYTF

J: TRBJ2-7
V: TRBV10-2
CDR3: CASMGAKYRASGRSHYEQYF

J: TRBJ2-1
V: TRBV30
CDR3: CAWSRGWASGSSYNEQFF

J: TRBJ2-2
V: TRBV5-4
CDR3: CASRYLAGGGTGELFF

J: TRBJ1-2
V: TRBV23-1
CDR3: CASSQGAEGYTF

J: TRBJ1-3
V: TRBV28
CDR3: CASSLFGQNTIYF

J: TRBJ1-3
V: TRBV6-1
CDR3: CASSEVGGGNTIYF

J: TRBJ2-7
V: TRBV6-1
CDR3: CASSELGYEQYF

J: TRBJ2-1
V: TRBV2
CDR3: CASSRFSRNNEQFF

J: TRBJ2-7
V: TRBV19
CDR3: CASSMRGRGYEQYF

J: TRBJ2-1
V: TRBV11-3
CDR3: CASSRGTSGSDEQFF

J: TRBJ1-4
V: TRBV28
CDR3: CASSTPERRGLFF

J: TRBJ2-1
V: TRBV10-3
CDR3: CAISSGEVNEQFF

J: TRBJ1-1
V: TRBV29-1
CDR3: CSVELAGRMNTEAFF

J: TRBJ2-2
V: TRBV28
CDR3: CASSLGITGELFF

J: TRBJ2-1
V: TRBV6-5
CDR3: CASSYSGLAGSYEQFF

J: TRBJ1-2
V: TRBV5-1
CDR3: CASSLGTGEKGYTF

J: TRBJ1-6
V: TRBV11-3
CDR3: CASSFPVHNSPLHF

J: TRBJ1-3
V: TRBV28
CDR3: CASSPLRGNRNTIYF

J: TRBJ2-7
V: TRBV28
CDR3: CASSLNRGYEQYF

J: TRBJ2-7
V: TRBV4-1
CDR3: CASSQGGTWDEQYF

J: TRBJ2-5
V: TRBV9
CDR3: CASSGQGASETQYF

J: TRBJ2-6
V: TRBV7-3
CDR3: CASSLGTSDNVLTF

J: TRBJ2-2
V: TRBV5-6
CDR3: CASTGQGTGIRTGELFF

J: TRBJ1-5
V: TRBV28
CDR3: CASSLSWVPDQPQHF

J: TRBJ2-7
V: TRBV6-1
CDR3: CASRWGPSPYEQYF

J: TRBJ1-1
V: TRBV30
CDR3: CAWGDRNTEAFF

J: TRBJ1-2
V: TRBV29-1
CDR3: CSAFNTHGYTF

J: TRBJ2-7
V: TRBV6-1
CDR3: CASSSGAIDYEQYF

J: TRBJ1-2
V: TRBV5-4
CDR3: CASSLGRGNYGYTF

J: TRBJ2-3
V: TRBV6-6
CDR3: CASRSSGQGGLDTQYF

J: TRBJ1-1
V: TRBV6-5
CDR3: CASSPGQVNTEAFF

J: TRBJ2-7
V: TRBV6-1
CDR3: CASSEMDRADYEQYF

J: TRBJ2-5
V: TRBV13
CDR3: CASSSLFRDIQGKETQYF

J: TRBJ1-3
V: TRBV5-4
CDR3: CASSEGTVFDTIYF

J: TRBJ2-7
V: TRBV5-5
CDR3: CASTWGPSSSYEQYF

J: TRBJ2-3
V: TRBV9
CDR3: CASSVLAGSTDTQYF

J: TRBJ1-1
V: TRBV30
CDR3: CAWGQESLNTEAFF

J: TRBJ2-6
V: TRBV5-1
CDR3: CASSPGQGVLTF

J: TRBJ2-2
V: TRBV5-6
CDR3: CASSLGTSGTNTGELFF

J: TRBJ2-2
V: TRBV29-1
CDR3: CSVLTGTRGTGELFF

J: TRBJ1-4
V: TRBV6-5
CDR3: CASSRVRVNEKLFF

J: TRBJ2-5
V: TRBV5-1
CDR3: CASSLLGTGEETQYF

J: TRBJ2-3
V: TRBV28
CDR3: CASSRRQGHTDTQYF

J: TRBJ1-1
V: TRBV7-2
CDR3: CASSRDAGGTEAFF